The clone carrying this TCR beta chain was counted once. Generated by immunoSEQ multiplex PCR, the TCRdb table keeps only in-frame clones and is missing some. Of approximately 1,500,000 clones in the sample, 95% to 99% were seen once. Trimming cost V 7 bases and J 1 base; bases outside gene matches: 8. This CDR3 is built from 15 residues. CDR1 and CDR2 from the germline V gene are MDHEN and SYDVKM. The sample originates from a study of shared clonotypes between healthy human individuals. V gene TRBV28 combines with J gene TRBJ1-1, with 8 bases aligning to TRBD1. This TCR was recovered from a man younger than 40 in good health. What was sequenced was naive CD4+ T cells sorted from blood. Subset reported: CD45RA+ positively selected. The CDR3 DNA follows: TGTGCCAGCAACCAGGGGGCGGGATGGAACACTGAAGCTTTCTTT. Translation gives CASNQGAGWNTEAFF.